This entry lists 16 T cell receptor beta chains sequenced from one sample in a study of cytomegalovirus exposure and HLA in healthy donors. PCR primers comprised 60 Vbeta and 13 Jbeta primers. The protocol was immunoSEQ multiplex PCR, while the TCRdb copy is restricted to in-frame clones and leaves out a portion. There are roughly 220,000 clones in the sample; about 77% occur only once, and approximately 1.9% lies in the top ten. Sequencing was performed on PBMCs. The receptors were sampled from a woman aged 25 to 39 in good health and CMV-seronegative.

The chain joins TRBV7-3 to TRBJ1-2, with 7 bases lining up with TRBD1. Germline CDR1 and CDR2: SGHTA and FQGTGA. The CDR3 covers 15 residues. V trimming: 3 bases; J trimming: 6 bases; junction bases outside the gene matches: 10. CDR3 loop: CASSFQGGAPNGYTF. In nucleotides, the CDR3 is TGTGCCAGCAGCTTCCAAGGGGGCGCCCCGAATGGCTACACCTTC. Using reference TRBV7-3 and TRBJ1-2 for the parts outside the CDR3, the full variable domain is GAGVSQTPSNKVTEKGKYVELRCDPISGHTALYWYRQSLGQGPEFLIYFQGTGAADDSGLPNDRFFAVRPEGSVSTLKIQRTERGDSAVYLCASSFQGGAPNGYTFGSGTRLTVV.

The rearrangement links TRBV27 to TRBJ2-7; TRBD1 matches 7 bases. The junction had 7 bases not matched to a gene; V was cut back by 2 bases and J by 6 bases. CDR3 length: 14 residues. The germline V gene has CDR1 MNHEY and CDR2 SMNVEV (reference sequence). CDR3 residues: CASSLRQGKSEQYF. The CDR3 DNA follows: TGTGCCAGCAGTTTAAGACAGGGTAAATCCGAGCAGTACTTC.

This sequence joins TRBV30 and TRBJ2-5, with D possibly TRBD2 on 5 matching bases. The germline gives CDR1 GTSNPN, CDR2 SVGIG (reference sequence). The CDR3 contains 17 residues. V dropped 0 bases and J dropped 1 base, with 18 bases sitting between them. The CDR3 is CAWSVRGSFDGQETQYF. The CDR3 DNA reads as TGTGCCTGGAGTGTACGAGGGTCTTTCGACGGCCAAGAGACCCAGTACTTC.

This sequence joins TRBV7-6 and TRBJ1-5, with 7 positions matching TRBD1. Germline CDR1 SGHVS, CDR2 FNYEAQ. V dropped 5 bases and J dropped 0; count of bases not matched to a gene: 7. The CDR3 runs to 16 residues. For the CDR3, the DNA is TGTGCCAGCAGCGCTGGGGACAGCTATAGCAATCAGCCCCAGCATTTT. Amino acids: CASSAGDSYSNQPQHF.

The J gene is TRBJ2-3, the V gene TRBV18; D is possibly TRBD2 (5 bases). The CDR3 has 13 amino acids. V lost 6 bases and J 4 bases, leaving 11 bases between the germline ends. CDR1 and CDR2 from the germline V gene are KGHSH and LQKENI. In DNA, the CDR3 is TGTGCCAGCTCCCCTGGACTGCCAGATACGCAGTATTTT. Translating it yields CASSPGLPDTQYF.

This chain joins TRBV7-9 and TRBJ2-5; 11 bases agree with TRBD2. Trimming removed 3 bases from V and 0 bases from J; junction bases left unmatched: 3. This CDR3 region has 16 residues. The germline gives CDR1 SEHNR, CDR2 FQNEAQ (reference sequence). The CDR3 sequence: CASSFRTSGYQETQYF. The CDR3 DNA follows: TGTGCCAGCAGCTTCCGGACTAGCGGGTACCAAGAGACCCAGTACTTC.

The chain carries TRBV5-4 and TRBJ1-1, with D perhaps matching TRBD1 (5 bases). The CDR3 spans 15 residues. V was cut by 4 bases and J by 1 base, with 14 bases left in between. The V gene's germline CDR1 is SGHNT and CDR2 YYREEE (reference sequence). The CDR3 DNA reads as TGTGCCAGCAGCCCTCCTACGGGGGAGAACACTGAAGCTTTCTTT. As protein: CASSPPTGENTEAFF.

The chain has TRBV10-2 and TRBJ2-5, with 11 nucleotides matching TRBD2. CDR1 and CDR2 (germline): WSHSY, SAAADI. With 6 bases clipped from V and 5 bases from J, the junction kept 2 bases outside the gene matches. This CDR3 contains 13 residues. This chain's CDR3 is CASRLAGGETQYF. The CDR3 DNA follows: TGCGCCAGCAGGCTAGCGGGAGGCGAGACCCAGTACTTC.

The chain has TRBV27 and TRBJ2-1; D ambiguous. The CDR3 has 16 amino acids. V lost 4 bases to trimming and J lost 0 bases, with 13 bases between them. CDR1 and CDR2 (germline): MNHEY, SMNVEV (reference sequence). CDR3 nucleotide sequence: TGTGCCAGCAGTTCCCCCACAGAGAGCTCCTACAATGAGCAGTTCTTC. Protein product: CASSSPTESSYNEQFF.

The chain links TRBV7-2 to TRBJ2-5, with 7 nucleotides matching TRBD1. The V segment lost 3 bases and the J segment 5 bases; nucleotides outside the gene matches: 9. The V gene's germline CDR1 is SGHTA and CDR2 FQGNSA. The CDR3 length is 15 residues. CDR3: CASSLNRGAGETQYF. The DNA for the CDR3 is TGTGCCAGCAGCTTGAACAGGGGCGCAGGGGAGACCCAGTACTTC.

This sequence joins TRBV6-6 and TRBJ2-2; the D gene is possibly TRBD2 (5 bases). Germline V lookup: CDR1 MNHNY, CDR2 SVGAGI (reference sequence). The V gene lost 4 bases and the J gene lost 4 bases, with 10 bases spanning the gap. The CDR3 consists of 14 residues. The CDR3 DNA follows: TGTGCCAGCAGTTCCGGACTCAGCACCGGGGAGCTGTTTTTT. Translation: CASSSGLSTGELFF.

The V call is TRBV25-1, the J call TRBJ2-1; 13 bases agree with TRBD2. This CDR3 comprises 18 residues. Germline CDR1 reads MGHDK; CDR2 reads SYGVNS. After removal of 6 bases from V and 6 bases from J, the junction contained 14 bases not matched to a gene. CDR3 in amino acids: CASSPVGTSGMITNEQFF. The CDR3 bases are TGTGCCAGCAGCCCCGTCGGGACTAGCGGGATGATCACCAATGAGCAGTTCTTC.

The V and J genes are TRBV18 and TRBJ2-7; possible D gene TRBD1, 6 bases. Per the germline V gene, CDR1 is KGHSH and CDR2 is LQKENI. V was clipped by 2 bases and J by 0 bases, with 11 bases between them. This CDR3 region has 15 residues. The CDR3 reads CASSPSQGISYEQYF. The CDR3 nucleotides are TGTGCCAGCTCACCAAGCCAGGGGATCTCCTACGAGCAGTACTTC.

The chain couples TRBV2 to TRBJ2-5, with TRBD2 identical over 15 bases. The J call could be wrong; TRBJ2-7 is a better fit for the DNA end. Germline V gene data show CDR1 as SNHLY and CDR2 as FYNNEI. The CDR3 has 16 residues. This CDR3 is CASSKGLAGGLYEQYF. The CDR3 nucleotides read TGTGCCAGCAGTAAGGGACTAGCGGGGGGCCTGTACGAGCAGTACTTC.

The gene calls are TRBV13 and TRBJ1-6; D is unclear. Germline V gene data show CDR1 as PRHDT and CDR2 as FYEKMQ (reference sequence). V lost 4 bases, J lost 9 bases, and 7 bases lay in between. The CDR3 spans 12 residues. CDR3 amino acids: CASSSFRSPLHF. The DNA for the CDR3 is TGTGCCAGCAGCTCTTTCCGTTCACCCCTCCACTTT.

The table lists this clone with a count of one. The rearrangement links TRBV19 to TRBJ1-4; a weak D match, TRBD1 (6 bases). The CDR3 has 14 amino acids. Deletions cut 5 bases from V and 3 bases from J, with 10 bases between. Germline V gives CDR1 LNHDA, CDR2 SQIVND (reference sequence). The CDR3 nucleotides are TGTGCCAGTAGTCCACAGGGACCTAATGAAAAACTGTTTTTT. Amino acids: CASSPQGPNEKLFF.